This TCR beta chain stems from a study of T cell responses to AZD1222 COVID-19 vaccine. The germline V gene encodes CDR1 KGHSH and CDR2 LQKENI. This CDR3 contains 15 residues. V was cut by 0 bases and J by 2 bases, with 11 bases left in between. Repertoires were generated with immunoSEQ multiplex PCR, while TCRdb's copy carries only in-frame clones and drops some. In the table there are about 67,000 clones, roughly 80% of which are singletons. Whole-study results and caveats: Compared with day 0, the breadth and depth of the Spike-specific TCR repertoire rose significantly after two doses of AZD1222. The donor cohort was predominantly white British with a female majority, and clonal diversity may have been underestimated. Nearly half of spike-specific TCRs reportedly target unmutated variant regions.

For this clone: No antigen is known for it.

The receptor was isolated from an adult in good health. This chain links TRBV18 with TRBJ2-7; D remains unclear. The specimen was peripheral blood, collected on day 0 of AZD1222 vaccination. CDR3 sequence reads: CASSPPGQVTYEQYF. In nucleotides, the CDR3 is TGTGCCAGCTCACCACCTGGTCAGGTGACCTACGAGCAGTACTTC. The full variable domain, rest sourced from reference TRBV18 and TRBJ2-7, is NAGVMQNPRHLVRRRGQEARLRCSPMKGHSHVYWYRQLPEEGLKFMVYLQKENIIDESGMPKERFSAEFPKEGPSILRIQQVVRGDSAAYFCASSPPGQVTYEQYFGPGTRLTVT.